The 3 T cell receptor beta chains below come from one sample, sequenced in a study of T cell repertoires in cytomegalovirus infection. In TCRdb, the reads were re-called with MiXCR into one record per CDR3 protein. The sample consists of roughly 990,000 distinct CDR3 sequences, approximately 32% of them appearing once. Antigens of these TCRs are unknown. The sample in question was cultured CD8+ T cells from PBMCs, obtained from culture after CMV antigen stimulation. These receptors were collected from a human donor in good health (CMV status not recorded). Some clones in this sample may be carry-over from other donors' samples.

The rearrangement links TRBV27 to TRBJ2-2, with unresolved D. Germline CDR1 and CDR2: MNHEY and SMNVEV (reference sequence). The V and J ends lost 1 base and 6 bases respectively, with 3 bases between them. This CDR3 has 12 residues. Here the CDR3 reads CASSLYPGELFF. DNA for the CDR3: TGTGCCAGCAGTTTATATCCCGGGGAGCTGTTTTTT.

The V and J genes are TRBV5-8 and TRBJ2-7; no firm D call. The CDR3 is made up of 14 amino acids. Trimming removed 6 bases at V and 2 bases at J, with 15 bases between. Per germline, CDR1 SGHTS and CDR2 YDEGEE. The CDR3 here is CASTLGRPPYEQYV. The CDR3 DNA is TGTGCCAGCACCCTTGGCAGGCCCCCCTACGAGCAGTACGTC.

The V call is TRBV9, the J call TRBJ1-6, with 7 positions matching TRBD1. The junction had 14 bases not matched to a gene; V was cut back by 4 bases and J by 10 bases. CDR1 SGDLS and CDR2 YYNGEE come from the germline V gene. The CDR3 length is 16 residues. Here the CDR3 DNA reads TGTGCCAGCAGCCATCCAACTCAGGGGGGCGGGTCACCCCTCCACTTT. Translating gives CASSHPTQGGGSPLHF.